Below, one TCR beta chain is given with its context. The antigen remains unidentified. The sample is drawn from a study of spatial heterogeneity in lung cancer. Study-wide points: Tumor TCRs that were ubiquitous and expanded showed up in blood more at resection than follow-up.

Time point described: blood at routine non-recurrence follow-up after resection. Whole RNA came from tumor, nontumor lung or frozen PBMC and was sequenced without being sorted. After removal of 3 bases from V and 3 bases from J, the junction contained 10 bases not matched to a gene. The germline CDR1 and CDR2 sequences are SGHAT and FQDESV (reference sequence). This CDR3 contains 17 residues. Unique molecular identifiers tagged every individual TCR cDNA molecule. From the 5' RACE reads, TCRdb called clonotypes with MiXCR, one entry per CDR3 protein. The data show some 10,000 distinct CDR3 sequences, 20% to 25% seen once.

This chain joins TRBV11-1 and TRBJ2-4; 8 bases line up with TRBD2. This receptor was obtained from a male donor with early-stage non-small cell lung cancer. The source was PBMCs, collected at follow-up. CDR3 coding DNA: TGTGCCAGCAGCTTGGGAAGCGGGAGTTTGGGCAAAAACATTCAGTACTTC. Its protein is CASSLGSGSLGKNIQYF.